This TCR beta chain was obtained from a study of shared clonotypes between healthy human individuals. Study outcomes and limitations: About 5% of naive CD4 clonotypes were shared across four donors.

An assay was performed, and its level was deep. TCRdb keeps only in-frame clones here, not all; method: immunoSEQ multiplex PCR. Among millions of clones listed, 85% to 95% were seen once. Germline CDR1 and CDR2: SGHNT and YYREEE (reference sequence). The germline V and J ends were trimmed by 4 bases and 3 bases, with 13 bases remaining between them. This CDR3 has 14 amino acids. To note about this clone: Its antigen is as yet unknown.

Material for sequencing was naive CD4+ T cells sorted from blood. As to subset: CD45RA+ positively selected. This TCR derives from a man aged 18 to 35 in good health. This sequence joins TRBV5-4 and TRBJ2-5; perhaps D is TRBD1 or TRBD2 (6 bases each). CDR3 protein: CASSMERGEETQYF. The DNA of the CDR3 is TGTGCCAGCAGCATGGAAAGGGGGGAAGAGACCCAGTACTTC.